The 23 T cell receptor beta chains presented below share a single source sample, sequenced in a study of early T cells in non-severe SARS-CoV-2 infection (dated by TCRdb to the early 2020s). Library prep was done by 5' RACE. The instrument was a NextSeq 500. TCRdb redid the processing of the public reads, applying fastp at Q25 and MiXCR, and retained in-frame beta chains. Rows are unified per CDR3 protein, each entry keeping the most common DNA and genes. This sample is represented by 26,000 or so distinct CDR3 sequences; approximately 4.1% of them were singletons. Jointly, the top ten make up 6.2% of the sample. The sample was whole blood. These receptors were obtained from an adult who was a healthcare worker with PCR-confirmed SARS-CoV-2 infection or an uninfected control (not recorded which).

In its sample, this clonotype was seen many times. The chain uses TRBV5-5 and TRBJ2-5; weak D call: TRBD2 (5 bases). This CDR3 comprises 13 residues. Germline V gene data show CDR1 as SGHKS and CDR2 as YYEKEE (reference sequence). Trimming left V 4 bases short and J 5 bases short, with 12 bases between. The CDR3 reads CASSKSPGETQYF. In nucleotides, the CDR3 is TGTGCCAGCAGCAAATCTCCGGGGGAGACCCAGTACTTC.

This clonotype was detected many times. The chain uses TRBV4-1 and TRBJ2-1; D perhaps matches TRBD2 (5 bases). The V gene's germline CDR1 is MGHRA and CDR2 YSYEKL. CDR3 length: 14 amino acids. V was pared by 0 bases and J by 6 bases, with 9 bases between. The CDR3 DNA reads TGCGCCAGCAGCCAAGAAGACACTAGCAATGAGCAGTTCTTC. Translating it yields CASSQEDTSNEQFF.

This clonotype was detected ten times or more. V gene TRBV12-3 or TRBV12-4 combines with J gene TRBJ2-7, with 10 bases aligning to TRBD1. CDR3 length: 14 amino acids. V trimming: 7 bases; J trimming: 5 bases; junction bases outside the gene matches: 8. The CDR3 DNA reads TGTGCCAGCACCCGGGACAGGGGAGGGAACGAGCAGTACTTC. Its protein product is CASTRDRGGNEQYF.

This clonotype has ten or more counts. The J gene is TRBJ2-4, the V gene TRBV7-2, with D possibly called TRBD1 or TRBD2 (6 bases each). Trimming took off 1 base at V and 1 base at J, with 8 bases between the two ends. This CDR3 is built from 15 residues. The germline gives CDR1 SGHTA, CDR2 FQGNSA. CDR3 sequence reads: CASSLEGGAKNIQYF. CDR3 in DNA: TGTGCCAGCAGCTTAGAAGGGGGGGCCAAAAACATTCAGTACTTC.

This chain links TRBV2 with TRBJ2-1, with a possible D match to TRBD2 (6 bases). The germline V and J ends were trimmed by 5 bases and 9 bases, with 17 bases remaining between them. From germline, CDR1 is SNHLY and CDR2 FYNNEI. The CDR3 totals 14 residues. CDR3 DNA: TGTGCCAGCAGTAAAGGACTACAAGTCCTTGAGCAGTTCTTC. Translated, it gives CASSKGLQVLEQFF.

This clonotype was detected only a few times. The CDR3 does not end in the conserved phenylalanine or tryptophan, so this is likely a read error. J is TRBJ2-7 and V is TRBV18, with D hard to call. This CDR3 is 14 amino acids long. CDR1 and CDR2 from the germline V gene are KGHSH and LQKENI. The V end lost 6 bases, the J end lost 3 bases, and 15 bases lay between the germline ends. DNA for the CDR3: TGTGCCAGCTCTCCAAGTGGGCGGAGCTACGAGCAGTACCTC. The encoded protein is CASSPSGRSYEQYL.

A few counts support this clonotype. The rearrangement uses TRBV19 and TRBJ2-1, with D perhaps TRBD1 or TRBD2 (6 bases each). The V end lost 0 bases, the J end lost 8 bases, and 17 bases lay between the germline ends. The V gene's germline CDR1 is LNHDA and CDR2 SQIVND (reference sequence). The CDR3 has 16 amino acids. DNA for the CDR3: TGTGCCAGTAGTATAGATACCTGGAGGGGGGTCGATGAGCAGTTCTTC. Translation: CASSIDTWRGVDEQFF.

The table lists this clonotype with many counts. The chain carries TRBV20-1 and TRBJ2-5; 8 bases match TRBD1. The germline CDR1 and CDR2 sequences are DFQATT and SNEGSKA (reference sequence). Germline trimming cut 3 bases from V and 2 bases from J; bases unmatched to any gene: 11. The CDR3 spans 16 residues. The CDR3 DNA reads as TGCAGTGCTAGTGGTCCGGGACAGGTGCCTCAAGAGACCCAGTACTTC. It is translated as CSASGPGQVPQETQYF.

This clonotype was counted many times. This chain uses TRBV4-2 with TRBJ1-3; maybe TRBD1 (5 bases). CDR1 and CDR2 from the germline V gene are LGHNA and YNFKEQ. The CDR3 has 17 amino acids. V was trimmed by 1 base and J by 1 base, leaving 14 bases between them. The CDR3 sequence: CASSQGTGVVSGNTIYF. CDR3 DNA sequence: TGTGCCAGCAGCCAAGGCACGGGGGTAGTGTCTGGAAACACCATATATTTT.

In this sample, this clonotype turned up many times. This sequence joins TRBV5-6 and TRBJ2-7; TRBD2 matches at 12 bases. Losses at the gene ends were 2 bases for V and 6 bases for J; bases not matched to a gene: 6. Looked up from germline, CDR1 is SGHDT and CDR2 is YYEEEE. The CDR3 sequence is 15 residues long. The CDR3 spells CASSLGLAGFLEQYF. In DNA, the CDR3 is TGTGCCAGCAGCTTAGGACTAGCGGGGTTCCTCGAGCAGTACTTC.

There are many counts of this clonotype. V gene TRBV7-2 combines with J gene TRBJ2-1; TRBD2 agrees at 9 bases. CDR3 length: 18 amino acids. Germline loops: CDR1 SGHTA, CDR2 FQGNSA. V was clipped by 5 bases and J by 5 bases; unmatched bases: 16. CDR3 residues: CASSLIGGLALGHNEQFF. The CDR3 region has the DNA TGTGCCAGCAGCCTCATCGGGGGACTAGCATTGGGGCACAATGAGCAGTTCTTC.

This clonotype was counted at least ten times. The chain is built from TRBV6-2 or TRBV6-3 and TRBJ1-4; D call uncertain. V was pared by 5 bases and J by 10 bases, with 11 bases between. Germline assignment: CDR1 MNHEY and CDR2 SVGEGT. This CDR3 is built from 12 residues. The CDR3 protein is CASSPERGKLFF. Written as DNA, the CDR3 is TGTGCCAGCAGTCCCGAACGGGGAAAACTGTTTTTT.

This clonotype was counted at least ten times. The chain links TRBV12-3 or TRBV12-4 to TRBJ1-3, with 7 positions matching TRBD1. Germline trimming cut 6 bases from V and 2 bases from J; bases unmatched to any gene: 7. The CDR3 has 15 residues. CDR3 nucleotide sequence: TGTGCCAGCAGACGACAGGGCGACACTGGAAACACCATATATTTT. Translated: CASRRQGDTGNTIYF.

This clonotype was counted ten times or more. This chain links TRBV28 with TRBJ2-7, with 8 bases aligning to TRBD1. The CDR3 has 16 amino acids. The germline V gene encodes CDR1 MDHEN and CDR2 SYDVKM. Trimming took 5 bases from V and 1 from J; bases not matched to a gene: 10. CDR3 residues: CASSTPGQVLSYEQYF. The CDR3 DNA sequence: TGTGCCAGCAGTACACCGGGACAGGTCCTATCCTACGAGCAGTACTTC.

This clonotype was recorded many times. The V gene is TRBV21-1, the J gene TRBJ2-3; the table calls TRBD1, which could not be checked here. TRBV21-1 is listed as a pseudogene. The CDR3 extends over 15 amino acids. CDR3 residues: CASSKRNRATDTQYF. In DNA form, the CDR3 reads TGTGCCAGCAGCAAACGTAACAGGGCCACAGATACGCAGTATTTT.

J is TRBJ2-5 and V is TRBV27, with D perhaps matching TRBD1 or TRBD2 (6 bases each). Germline V gene data show CDR1 as MNHEY and CDR2 as SMNVEV (reference sequence). This CDR3 contains 13 residues. V shed 9 bases and J shed 5 bases, with 16 bases lying between them. The CDR3 region has the DNA TGTGCCAGGTCGGGGGCAGGAGGGGAGACCCAGTACTTC. It translates to CARSGAGGETQYF.

In this sample, this clonotype turned up many times. This sequence joins TRBV27 and TRBJ2-7, with D unresolved. Germline values: CDR1 MNHEY, CDR2 SMNVEV (reference sequence). The CDR3 covers 15 residues. V lost 7 bases to trimming and J lost 3 bases, with 19 bases between them. The CDR3 DNA sequence: TGTGCCAGCAACGACCTCCGGAAAACCCACTACGAGCAGTACTTC. Translating gives CASNDLRKTHYEQYF.

Many counts were recorded for this clonotype. The rearrangement links TRBV6-5 to TRBJ2-2; D might be TRBD2 (6 bases). CDR3 length: 17 amino acids. Germline V gives CDR1 MNHEY, CDR2 SVGAGI. The V gene lost 6 bases and the J gene lost 1 base, with 18 bases spanning the gap. DNA for the CDR3: TGTGCCAGCAGGTGGATTGGGAGCGGGCGGAACACCGGGGAGCTGTTTTTT. It specifies CASRWIGSGRNTGELFF.

This clonotype was observed many times. The rearrangement uses TRBV20-1 and TRBJ2-1; D call uncertain. The CDR3 has 17 amino acids. V lost 6 bases, J lost 0 bases, and 21 bases lay in between. The germline CDR1 and CDR2 sequences are DFQATT and SNEGSKA (reference sequence). The CDR3 is CSARPLGDLSSYNEQFF. The CDR3 DNA reads TGCAGTGCCAGACCCCTAGGCGACCTGAGCTCCTACAATGAGCAGTTCTTC.

V is TRBV19 and J is TRBJ2-3, with TRBD2 matching over 9 bases. The junction had 14 bases not matched to a gene; V was cut back by 4 bases and J by 0 bases. This CDR3 has 19 residues. Germline-derived CDR1 and CDR2 are LNHDA and SQIVND (reference sequence). The CDR3 DNA reads TGTGCCAGTAGTACTTTTTCCCTACTAGCGGGTGGAAGCACAGATACGCAGTATTTT. Translated, it gives CASSTFSLLAGGSTDTQYF.

This clonotype was observed many times. The rearrangement joins TRBV29-1 to TRBJ2-3, with 9 bases that match TRBD1. CDR3 length: 14 residues. CDR1 and CDR2 from the germline V gene are SQVTM and ANQGSEA. Losses at the gene ends were 5 bases for V and 3 bases for J; bases not matched to a gene: 6. CDR3 sequence: CSVRDRDLTDTQYF. The CDR3 nucleotides read TGCAGCGTTCGGGACAGGGATTTAACAGATACGCAGTATTTT.

This clonotype was observed a few times. J is TRBJ2-7 and V is TRBV2; D might be TRBD1 or TRBD2, each matching 6 bases. The V end lost 1 base, the J end lost 6 bases, and 16 bases lay between the germline ends. This CDR3 is built from 15 residues. Germline lookup yields CDR1 SNHLY and CDR2 FYNNEI. The CDR3 region has the DNA TGTGCCAGCAGTGAAGGCCCGGGGGCGCCCCGCGAGCAGTACTTC. Translation: CASSEGPGAPREQYF.

This clonotype was picked up many times. The rearrangement links TRBV2 to TRBJ2-7; D perhaps matches TRBD2 (6 bases). V was trimmed by 5 bases and J by 0 bases, leaving 17 bases between them. Germline assignment: CDR1 SNHLY and CDR2 FYNNEI. CDR3 length: 16 amino acids. The CDR3: CASSFSLSGSSYEQYF. CDR3 nucleotide sequence: TGTGCCAGCAGTTTTTCCCTTTCCGGGAGCTCCTACGAGCAGTACTTC.